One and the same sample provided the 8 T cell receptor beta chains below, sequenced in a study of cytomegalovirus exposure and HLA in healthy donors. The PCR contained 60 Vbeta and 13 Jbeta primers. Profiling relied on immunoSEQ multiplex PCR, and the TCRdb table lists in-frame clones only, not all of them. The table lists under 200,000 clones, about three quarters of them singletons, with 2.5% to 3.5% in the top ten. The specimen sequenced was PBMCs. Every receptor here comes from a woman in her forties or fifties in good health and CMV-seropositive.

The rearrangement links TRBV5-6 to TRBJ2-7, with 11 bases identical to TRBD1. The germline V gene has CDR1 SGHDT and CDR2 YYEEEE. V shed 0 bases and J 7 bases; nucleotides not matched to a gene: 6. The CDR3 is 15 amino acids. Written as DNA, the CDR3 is TGTGCCAGCAGCTTGGGGGGACAGGGGGTAGGGGAGCAGTACTTC. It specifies CASSLGGQGVGEQYF. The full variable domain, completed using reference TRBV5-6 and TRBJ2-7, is DAGVTQSPTHLIKTRGQQVTLRCSPKSGHDTVSWYQQALGQGPQFIFQYYEEEERQRGNFPDRFSGHQFPNYSSELNVNALLLGDSALYLCASSLGGQGVGEQYFGPGTRLTVT.

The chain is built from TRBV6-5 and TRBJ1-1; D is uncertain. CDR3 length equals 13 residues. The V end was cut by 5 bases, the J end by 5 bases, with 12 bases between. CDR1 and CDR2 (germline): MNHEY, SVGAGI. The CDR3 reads CASSRTRGTEAFF. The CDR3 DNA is TGTGCCAGCAGTCGAACCCGAGGGACTGAAGCTTTCTTT.

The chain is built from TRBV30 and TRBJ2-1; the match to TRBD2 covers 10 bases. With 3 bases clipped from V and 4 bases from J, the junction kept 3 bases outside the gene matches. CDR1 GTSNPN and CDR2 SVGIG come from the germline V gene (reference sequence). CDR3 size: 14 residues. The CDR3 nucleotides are TGTGCCTGGAGAGAGCGGGAGGGGTACAATGAGCAGTTCTTC. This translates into CAWREREGYNEQFF.

The CDR3 spells CASSPRAGQGYYSPLHF. CDR3 in DNA: TGTGCCAGCAGCCCCCGGGCGGGCCAGGGGTATTATTCACCCCTCCACTTT. V and J are TRBV9 and TRBJ1-6; the D gene is possibly TRBD1 (6 bases). The CDR3 is 17 residues long. CDR1 is SGDLS, CDR2 YYNGEE, per germline. Trimming took 4 bases from V and 8 from J, leaving 22 bases between them.

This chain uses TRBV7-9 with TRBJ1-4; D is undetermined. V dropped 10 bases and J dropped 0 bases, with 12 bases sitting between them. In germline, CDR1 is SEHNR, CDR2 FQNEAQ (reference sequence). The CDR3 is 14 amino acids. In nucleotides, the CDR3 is TGTGCCACCACAGACGGCGCAACTAATGAAAAACTGTTTTTT. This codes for CATTDGATNEKLFF.

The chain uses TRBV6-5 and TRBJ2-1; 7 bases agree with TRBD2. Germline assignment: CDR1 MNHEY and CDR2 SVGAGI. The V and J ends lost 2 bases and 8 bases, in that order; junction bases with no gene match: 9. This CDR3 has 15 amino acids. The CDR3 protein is CASSYEREAGYEQFF. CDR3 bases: TGTGCCAGCAGTTACGAACGGGAGGCGGGATATGAGCAGTTCTTC.

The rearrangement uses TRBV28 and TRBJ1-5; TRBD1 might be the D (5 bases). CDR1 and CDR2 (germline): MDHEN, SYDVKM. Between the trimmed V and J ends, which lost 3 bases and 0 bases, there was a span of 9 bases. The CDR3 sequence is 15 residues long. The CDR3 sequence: CASSLGGNSNQPQHF. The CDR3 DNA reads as TGTGCCAGCAGTTTGGGGGGAAATAGCAATCAGCCCCAGCATTTT.

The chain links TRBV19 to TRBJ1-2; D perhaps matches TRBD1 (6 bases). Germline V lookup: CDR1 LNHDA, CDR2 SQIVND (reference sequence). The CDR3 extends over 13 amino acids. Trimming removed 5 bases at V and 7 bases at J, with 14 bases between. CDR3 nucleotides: TGTGCCAGTAGTGCACAGGGTAAGGGTGGCTACACCTTC. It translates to CASSAQGKGGYTF.